This is a list of T cell receptor beta chains from one sample in a study of blood T cell repertoires in COVID-19. Measured with immunoSEQ multiplex PCR; TCRdb has only the in-frame clones, and not every one. The sample holds 120,000 to 150,000 clones, about 86% seen once. Sequencing input: peripheral blood. All receptors derive from a woman aged 55-69 years with acute or convalescent COVID-19. CDR3s include the opening cysteine and the closing phenylalanine or tryptophan. Each record gives: J gene, V gene, CDR3 protein.

J gene: TRBJ1-4; V gene: TRBV11-2; CDR3 protein: CASSSTAPNEKLFF
J gene: TRBJ1-1; V gene: TRBV18; CDR3 protein: CASSHDQAHRTGGNTEAFF
J gene: TRBJ1-2; V gene: TRBV7-2; CDR3 protein: CASSAGYGYTF
J gene: TRBJ1-2; V gene: TRBV29-1; CDR3 protein: CSVLSWAGGVNYGYTF
J gene: TRBJ1-2; V gene: TRBV18; CDR3 protein: CASSPRQEGADGYTF
J gene: TRBJ1-4; V gene: TRBV12-2; CDR3 protein: CASRLGPDRENDEKLFF
J gene: TRBJ1-5; V gene: TRBV7-9; CDR3 protein: CASSLELTGAGNQPQHF
J gene: TRBJ1-1; V gene: TRBV30; CDR3 protein: CAWAGAILGGRVAEAFF
J gene: TRBJ1-5; V gene: TRBV7-9; CDR3 protein: CASSPMMSNQPQHF
J gene: TRBJ1-1; V gene: TRBV15; CDR3 protein: CATSKPYRGLTEAFF
J gene: TRBJ2-1; V gene: TRBV30; CDR3 protein: CAWSAGLRGYEQFF
J gene: TRBJ1-2; V gene: TRBV6-5; CDR3 protein: CASSHLGGTSYTF
J gene: TRBJ2-5; V gene: TRBV7-2; CDR3 protein: CASGSGGREETQYF
J gene: TRBJ2-3; V gene: TRBV5-4; CDR3 protein: CASSFAGAGDTQYF
J gene: TRBJ1-2; V gene: TRBV12-3/TRBV12-4; CDR3 protein: CASSSRYGYTF
J gene: TRBJ1-1; V gene: TRBV27; CDR3 protein: CASSIQGVRTEAFF
J gene: TRBJ2-5; V gene: TRBV7-6; CDR3 protein: CASSLVSGGKGTQYF
J gene: TRBJ2-5; V gene: TRBV18; CDR3 protein: CASSPGVLATGETQYF
J gene: TRBJ2-7; V gene: TRBV9; CDR3 protein: CASSLTSGGSASYEQYF
J gene: TRBJ1-2; V gene: TRBV4-1; CDR3 protein: CASSQSQAEQYGYTF
J gene: TRBJ2-5; V gene: TRBV2; CDR3 protein: CASSKGTSEETQYF
J gene: TRBJ1-1; V gene: TRBV28; CDR3 protein: CASSRTGPTEAFF
J gene: TRBJ1-2; V gene: TRBV5-8; CDR3 protein: CASTPGLLGGYGYTF
J gene: TRBJ2-3; V gene: TRBV2; CDR3 protein: CASSSRTSGGDTQYF
J gene: TRBJ2-6; V gene: TRBV5-1; CDR3 protein: CASSLVDSGANVLTF
J gene: TRBJ2-2; V gene: TRBV9; CDR3 protein: CASRKGLAGANTGELFF
J gene: TRBJ2-1; V gene: TRBV19; CDR3 protein: CASRTDRPSSYNEQFF
J gene: TRBJ2-2; V gene: TRBV7-8; CDR3 protein: CASSPPGGVRGELFF
J gene: TRBJ2-2; V gene: TRBV19; CDR3 protein: CASSIHRNTGELFF
J gene: TRBJ2-7; V gene: TRBV10-3; CDR3 protein: CAIGGAGAGEQYF
J gene: TRBJ1-1; V gene: TRBV9; CDR3 protein: CASSVARGGEAFF
J gene: TRBJ2-4; V gene: TRBV12-5; CDR3 protein: CASGLPPRVSRPGNIQYF
J gene: TRBJ2-7; V gene: TRBV7-8; CDR3 protein: CASSLAAARGSGEQYF
J gene: TRBJ1-1; V gene: TRBV19; CDR3 protein: CASSRTDEAFF
J gene: TRBJ2-3; V gene: TRBV7-8; CDR3 protein: CASSPRELGGQYF
J gene: TRBJ1-1; V gene: TRBV6-2/TRBV6-3; CDR3 protein: CASSRTGGPEAFF
J gene: TRBJ2-4; V gene: TRBV21-1; CDR3 protein: CASRKVKLSKNIQYF
J gene: TRBJ1-2; V gene: TRBV30; CDR3 protein: CAWSVSGNGYTF
J gene: TRBJ2-1; V gene: TRBV7-9; CDR3 protein: CASSLGTTGVRSYNEQFF
J gene: TRBJ2-1; V gene: TRBV11-2; CDR3 protein: CASSLGTTTYNEQFF
J gene: TRBJ2-5; V gene: TRBV7-8; CDR3 protein: CASSLVDRAGETQYF
J gene: TRBJ1-3; V gene: TRBV28; CDR3 protein: CASSGGGLEARGGNTIYF
J gene: TRBJ1-2; V gene: TRBV9; CDR3 protein: CASETYNYGYTF
J gene: TRBJ2-3; V gene: TRBV27; CDR3 protein: CASTPLLQGSTDTQYF
J gene: TRBJ2-1; V gene: TRBV7-8; CDR3 protein: CASSLGGTRDNEQFF
J gene: TRBJ1-3; V gene: TRBV6-1; CDR3 protein: CASSELAGGNTIYF
J gene: TRBJ1-6; V gene: TRBV6-5; CDR3 protein: CASSDAWSSPLHF
J gene: TRBJ2-5; V gene: TRBV5-4; CDR3 protein: CASSLARDRGGGETQYF
J gene: TRBJ1-1; V gene: TRBV7-8; CDR3 protein: CASSPWGGGNTEAFF
J gene: TRBJ1-2; V gene: TRBV1; CDR3 protein: CTSSQEGQGNYGYTF
J gene: TRBJ2-7; V gene: TRBV28; CDR3 protein: CASSLSRGGQYF
J gene: TRBJ2-1; V gene: TRBV6-6; CDR3 protein: CASSLSLLAGGLNEQFF
J gene: TRBJ2-1; V gene: TRBV4-1; CDR3 protein: CASSQDGTGSNEQFF
J gene: TRBJ2-3; V gene: TRBV24-1; CDR3 protein: CATSYRGRDTDTQYF
J gene: TRBJ2-1; V gene: TRBV19; CDR3 protein: CASSIEVPSVSYNEQFF
J gene: TRBJ1-2; V gene: TRBV12-3/TRBV12-4; CDR3 protein: CASSLGRLYGYTF
J gene: TRBJ2-5; V gene: TRBV13; CDR3 protein: CASSLARAGDLQETQYF
J gene: TRBJ1-6; V gene: TRBV5-1; CDR3 protein: CASSLVGLSYNSPLHF
J gene: TRBJ2-6; V gene: TRBV21-1; CDR3 protein: CASSNKTEDRVAANVLTF
J gene: TRBJ2-7; V gene: TRBV12-3/TRBV12-4; CDR3 protein: CASQGAISGEQYF